The T cell receptor (beta chain) described here comes from a study of blood T cell repertoires in COVID-19. In this sample, this clone turned up once. TCRdb's copy holds only in-frame clones and misses some; the assay was immunoSEQ multiplex PCR. The table lists 120,000 or so clones, just under 80% of them singletons. The CDR3 runs to 14 residues. V gave up 3 bases and J gave up 4 bases, with 12 bases separating them. Per germline, CDR1 MDHEN and CDR2 SYDVKM. This receptor was taken from a human donor in a cohort sampled during active COVID-19. The chain links TRBV28 to TRBJ1-2; D not resolved. The sequenced sample was peripheral blood. As DNA, the CDR3 is TGTGCCAGCAGTTTTGTGCAGGTTTCCTATGGCTACACCTTC. Amino acid sequence: CASSFVQVSYGYTF.